This is a list of T cell receptor beta chains from one sample in a study of blood T cell repertoires in COVID-19. Clones were read by immunoSEQ multiplex PCR, and TCRdb kept only the in-frame ones, dropping some. There are some 150,000 clones in the sample; 70% to 90% occur only once, and roughly 2.9% lies in the top ten. Sample: peripheral blood. These receptors all come from a woman in her forties with active or convalescent COVID-19. The CDR3 runs from the conserved cysteine through the conserved F or W. Each record gives: clone size, CDR3 length, D gene, J gene, V gene, CDR3 protein, CDR3 DNA. A D gene is named only where the DNA matches it firmly. Expanded clones are given a class, and other clones once, few, many or no size at all.

NA | 16 | TRBD2 | TRBJ2-1 | TRBV6-5 | CASSYMSSGRGNEQFF | TGTGCCAGCAGTTATATGTCTAGCGGGAGAGGGAATGAGCAGTTCTTC
NA | 16 | TRBD2 | TRBJ2-1 | TRBV5-1 | CASSPPGLAVYNEQFF | TGCGCCAGCAGCCCGCCGGGACTAGCGGTCTACAATGAGCAGTTCTTC
once | 15 | NA | TRBJ2-3 | TRBV30 | CAWSVGTVPADTQYF | TGTGCCTGGAGTGTGGGCACCGTACCAGCAGATACGCAGTATTTT
NA | 14 | NA | TRBJ2-7 | TRBV5-1 | CASSSLPDIYEQYF | TGCGCCAGCAGCTCCTTGCCGGACATCTACGAGCAGTACTTC
NA | 18 | TRBD2 | TRBJ2-1 | TRBV19 | CASSMPGLAGGSRNEQFF | TGTGCCAGTAGTATGCCCGGACTAGCGGGAGGGTCGCGGAATGAGCAGTTCTTC
NA | 16 | TRBD1 | TRBJ1-2 | TRBV6-6 | CASSTPGQGINYGYTF | TGTGCCAGCAGTACCCCGGGACAGGGGATAAACTATGGCTACACCTTC
once | 18 | NA | TRBJ1-2 | TRBV7-2 | CASSLVWLKGRGDYGYTF | TGTGCCAGCAGCTTAGTGTGGCTAAAAGGGAGGGGTGACTATGGCTACACCTTC
NA | 14 | NA | TRBJ1-4 | TRBV3-1/TRBV3-2 | CASSQGGVLFAPIF | TGTGCCAGCAGCCAGGGGGGAGTGTTATTCGCCCCCATTTTT
NA | 17 | TRBD2 | TRBJ2-1 | TRBV3-1/TRBV3-2 | CASSRKLAGGSGDEQFF | TGTGCCAGCAGCCGAAAACTAGCGGGAGGGTCAGGGGATGAGCAGTTCTTC
NA | 14 | NA | TRBJ2-5 | TRBV5-1 | CASSLTGTGETQYF | TGCGCCAGCAGCTTGACAGGGACCGGGGAGACCCAGTACTTC
once | 12 | TRBD1 | TRBJ1-2 | TRBV7-9 | CASSSGQGSYTF | TGTGCCAGCAGCTCCGGACAGGGGTCCTACACCTTC
NA | 12 | NA | TRBJ1-1 | TRBV30 | CAWRRENTEAFF | TGTGCCTGGCGACGGGAGAACACTGAAGCTTTCTTT
NA | 15 | NA | TRBJ2-3 | TRBV7-6 | CASSPGRVIGDTQYF | TGTGCCAGCAGCCCAGGGCGAGTCATTGGGGATACGCAGTATTTT
NA | 12 | NA | TRBJ2-1 | TRBV29-1 | CIAAGVRNEQFF | TGCATCGCGGCAGGGGTGCGCAATGAGCAGTTCTTC
NA | 15 | TRBD2 | TRBJ2-7 | TRBV4-3 | CASSQDPRGAYEQYF | TGCGCCAGCAGCCAAGATCCCCGGGGGGCCTACGAGCAGTACTTC
NA | 21 | NA | TRBJ2-3 | TRBV28 | CASSSSLPIASEAPSTDTQYF | TGTGCCAGCAGTTCCTCCCTACCTATAGCGTCCGAGGCGCCTAGCACAGATACGCAGTATTTT
NA | 15 | NA | TRBJ1-1 | TRBV5-1 | CASSLWGGVNTEAFF | TGCGCCAGCAGCTTGTGGGGGGGAGTGAACACTGAAGCTTTCTTT
few | 11 | NA | TRBJ2-7 | TRBV30 | CAFTGSYEQYF | TGTGCCTTCACGGGGTCCTACGAGCAGTACTTC
NA | 15 | NA | TRBJ2-5 | TRBV3-1/TRBV3-2 | CASSHMGQIQETQYF | TGTGCCAGCAGTCACATGGGGCAGATACAAGAGACCCAGTACTTC
few | 15 | TRBD2 | TRBJ2-7 | TRBV7-2 | CASSFGLAGAYEQYF | TGTGCCAGCAGCTTCGGACTAGCGGGAGCCTACGAGCAGTACTTC
few | 15 | NA | TRBJ2-3 | TRBV24-1 | CATSPPAEVTDTQYF | TGTGCCACCAGCCCTCCGGCGGAGGTCACAGATACGCAGTATTTT
once | 13 | NA | TRBJ1-2 | TRBV30 | CAWSVTGWYGYTF | TGTGCCTGGAGTGTAACAGGGTGGTATGGCTACACCTTC
few | 14 | NA | TRBJ1-4 | TRBV28 | CASSFPAEGQKLFF | TGTGCCAGCAGTTTTCCCGCGGAGGGACAAAAACTGTTTTTT
NA | 13 | TRBD1 | TRBJ2-7 | TRBV9 | CASSETGGDEQYF | TGTGCCAGCAGCGAGACAGGGGGGGATGAGCAGTACTTC
NA | 17 | TRBD2 | TRBJ2-1 | TRBV19 | CASSIASGRASRNEQFF | TGTGCCAGTAGTATAGCTAGCGGGAGGGCCAGTAGGAATGAGCAGTTCTTC
NA | 15 | TRBD2 | TRBJ2-3 | TRBV5-6 | CASRRYSGDTDTQYF | TGTGCCAGCAGGCGTTATAGCGGGGACACAGATACGCAGTATTTT
NA | 15 | NA | TRBJ2-7 | TRBV6-5 | CASSYSPVMSYEQYF | TGTGCCAGCAGTTACTCACCAGTCATGTCCTACGAGCAGTACTTC
NA | 14 | NA | TRBJ1-1 | TRBV3-1/TRBV3-2 | CASSQGGGDTEAFF | TGTGCCAGCAGCCAAGGGGGGGGAGACACTGAAGCTTTCTTT
few | 16 | NA | TRBJ1-1 | TRBV15 | CATSRDRARGNTEAFF | TGTGCCACCAGCAGAGATCGGGCAAGGGGGAACACTGAAGCTTTCTTT
NA | 13 | NA | TRBJ1-6 | TRBV4-3 | CASSDRVGSPLHF | TGCGCCAGCAGCGATAGAGTTGGTTCACCCCTCCACTTT
NA | 14 | TRBD1 | TRBJ2-7 | TRBV7-2 | CASRAGTGDYEQYF | TGTGCCAGCAGGGCGGGGACAGGGGACTACGAGCAGTACTTC
NA | 12 | TRBD1 | TRBJ1-1 | TRBV30 | CARDRVNTEAFF | TGTGCTCGTGACAGGGTGAACACTGAAGCTTTCTTT
NA | 15 | NA | TRBJ2-1 | TRBV15 | CATSRVTHGLRGQFF | TGTGCCACCAGCAGAGTTACTCACGGACTCAGGGGGCAGTTCTTC
once | 12 | NA | TRBJ2-7 | TRBV12-3/TRBV12-4 | CASSLYFYEQYF | TGTGCCAGCAGTCTATATTTCTACGAGCAGTACTTC
NA | 15 | NA | TRBJ2-4 | TRBV15 | CATSVRRGGKNIQYF | TGTGCCACCAGCGTACGGAGGGGCGGCAAAAACATTCAGTACTTC
NA | 15 | TRBD1 | TRBJ2-5 | TRBV19 | CASKPRQGLQETQYF | TGTGCCAGTAAGCCCCGACAGGGGCTCCAAGAGACCCAGTACTTC
NA | 13 | NA | TRBJ2-2 | TRBV11-2 | CASSPGYTGELFF | TGTGCCAGCAGCCCCGGGTACACCGGGGAGCTGTTTTTT
NA | 15 | NA | TRBJ2-5 | TRBV6-4 | CASNAERARGGAQYF | TGTGCCAGCAACGCGGAGAGGGCCCGCGGTGGAGCCCAGTACTTC
NA | 15 | NA | TRBJ1-2 | TRBV27 | CASRSEPYSPYGYTF | TGTGCCAGCAGGTCGGAACCCTACAGCCCTTATGGCTACACCTTC
NA | 10 | NA | TRBJ1-3 | TRBV28 | CASEGNTIYF | TGTGCCTCCGAGGGAAACACCATATATTTT
NA | 16 | TRBD2 | TRBJ2-1 | TRBV5-6 | CASSLISGRAHNEQFF | TGTGCCAGCAGCCTAATTAGCGGGAGGGCTCACAATGAGCAGTTCTTC
NA | 14 | NA | TRBJ1-4 | TRBV18 | CASSPRGANEKLFF | TGTGCCAGCTCACCCCGGGGGGCAAATGAAAAACTGTTTTTT
NA | 13 | NA | TRBJ2-2 | TRBV11-2 | CASSLGSTGELFF | TGTGCCAGCAGCTTAGGGAGCACCGGGGAGCTGTTTTTT
NA | 16 | TRBD1 | TRBJ2-5 | TRBV5-1 | CASSPPQGQVGETQYF | TGCGCCAGCAGCCCCCCCCAGGGACAGGTGGGGGAGACCCAGTACTTC
NA | 15 | TRBD1 | TRBJ1-4 | TRBV19 | CASSILGQPNEKLFF | TGTGCCAGTAGTATCCTGGGACAGCCTAATGAAAAACTGTTTTTT
NA | 15 | TRBD2 | TRBJ2-7 | TRBV5-6 | CASSLGLAGFYEQYF | TGTGCCAGCAGCTTGGGACTAGCGGGTTTCTACGAGCAGTACTTC
NA | 16 | NA | TRBJ1-2 | TRBV25-1 | CASSELGGRANYGYTF | TGTGCCAGCAGTGAATTAGGGGGTAGGGCTAACTATGGCTACACCTTC
once | 13 | TRBD1 | TRBJ1-5 | TRBV6-1 | CASSERGLQPQHF | TGTGCCAGCAGTGAGAGGGGGCTTCAGCCCCAGCATTTT
NA | 16 | TRBD2 | TRBJ2-3 | TRBV7-8 | CASSPKGLAGADTQYF | TGTGCCAGCAGCCCGAAAGGACTAGCGGGGGCAGATACGCAGTATTTT
few | 15 | NA | TRBJ1-4 | TRBV19 | CASSSNRAGDEKLFF | TGTGCCAGTAGTTCAAACAGGGCGGGGGATGAAAAACTGTTTTTT
NA | 18 | NA | TRBJ1-2 | TRBV28 | CASSFEVGQSPLSYGYTF | TGTGCCAGCAGTTTCGAGGTGGGGCAGTCACCCCTAAGCTATGGCTACACCTTC
NA | 18 | TRBD2 | TRBJ2-5 | TRBV4-3 | CASSRDFISGSPKETQYF | TGCGCCAGCAGCCGAGATTTCATTAGCGGGAGTCCCAAAGAGACCCAGTACTTC
NA | 15 | NA | TRBJ1-3 | TRBV5-1 | CASSPGAGAGNTIYF | TGCGCCAGCAGCCCGGGAGCTGGGGCTGGAAACACCATATATTTT
NA | 16 | TRBD2 | TRBJ2-3 | TRBV30 | CAWSVGLAGGADTQYF | TGTGCCTGGAGTGTGGGGCTAGCGGGGGGTGCAGATACGCAGTATTTT
NA | 13 | NA | TRBJ1-1 | TRBV10-1 | CASSESFGSEAFF | TGCGCCAGCAGTGAGTCGTTTGGGAGTGAAGCTTTCTTT
NA | 18 | TRBD2 | TRBJ2-6 | TRBV2 | CASSEQLAGGPGANVLTF | TGTGCCAGCAGTGAACAGCTAGCGGGGGGGCCTGGGGCCAACGTCCTGACTTTC
NA | 14 | TRBD1 | TRBJ1-4 | TRBV28 | CASSQTGFPEKLFF | TGTGCCAGCAGTCAGACAGGGTTCCCAGAAAAACTGTTTTTT